What follows is one T cell receptor (beta chain) and its context. Its target is unknown. The sample originates from a study of graft-versus-host responses after intestinal transplantation. V lost 1 base and J 2 bases, leaving 14 bases between the germline ends. CDR3 length equals 16 residues. Germline values: CDR1 KGHSH, CDR2 LQKENI. Only in-frame clones appear in the TCRdb table, and some are missing; sequencing was by immunoSEQ multiplex PCR. The table shows about 86,000 clones, with around 89% occurring only once. This TCR derives from a human donor who was the organ donor for an intestinal transplant. This chain joins TRBV18 and TRBJ1-1; maybe TRBD1 (5 bases). The specimen comprised unstimulated CD4+ T cells sorted from spleen or lymph node cells, sampled before transplant. In nucleotides, the CDR3 is TGTGCCAGCTCACCACGACAGACGATTGGAAACACTGAAGCTTTCTTT. Translated: CASSPRQTIGNTEAFF.